These T cell receptor beta chains were read from a single sample in a study of technical replicates of blood from a few donors. Profiled with immunoSEQ multiplex PCR; TCRdb holds only in-frame clones, not every one. The repertoire includes some 60,000 clones, approximately 87% of them detected once, and 4.5% to 6.5% sits in the top ten. Sequenced material: PBMCs. The receptors were gathered from a human donor in good health. Some clones in this sample may be carry-over from other donors' samples. CDR3s include the opening cysteine and the closing phenylalanine or tryptophan. The D gene is left open where the match is weak. A clone size is listed for some rows: how often the clone was seen (once, few, many), or a class if it is expanded.

v_call	j_call	clone_size	d_call	cdr3_aa	cdr3_nt
TRBV6-1	TRBJ2-3	few	TRBD2	CASSVLAGSTDTQYF	TGTGCCAGCAGTGTGCTAGCGGGGAGCACAGATACGCAGTATTTT
TRBV7-2	TRBJ2-2	NA	NA	CASSLRGGALNTGELFF	TGTGCCAGCAGCTTGCGAGGGGGGGCGTTGAACACCGGGGAGCTGTTTTTT
TRBV2	TRBJ2-3	NA	TRBD2	CASSPRGIAGASTDTQYF	TGTGCCAGCAGTCCTAGGGGCATAGCGGGAGCCAGCACAGATACGCAGTATTTT
TRBV6-5	TRBJ2-2	NA	NA	CASSRQMNTGELFF	TGTGCCAGCAGTAGACAGATGAACACCGGGGAGCTGTTTTTT
TRBV19	TRBJ2-7	NA	TRBD1	CASSDRDREQYF	TGTGCCAGTAGCGACAGGGATCGGGAGCAGTACTTC
TRBV29-1	TRBJ1-2	NA	NA	CSVGGQGSGYTF	TGCAGCGTTGGGGGCCAGGGATCTGGCTACACCTTC
TRBV30	TRBJ2-7	NA	TRBD2	CAWGRRGYYEQYF	TGTGCCTGGGGGAGGCGGGGGTACTACGAGCAGTACTTC
TRBV5-1	TRBJ2-3	few	NA	CASNRRGSDGGYTQYF	TGCGCCAGCAACCGACGGGGGTCCGATGGAGGGTATACGCAGTATTTT
TRBV18	TRBJ2-7	NA	NA	CASSPRGIYEQYF	TGTGCCAGCTCACCCCGGGGTATCTACGAGCAGTACTTC
TRBV5-1	TRBJ2-1	NA	NA	CASSLSPPLGDEQFF	TGCGCCAGCAGCTTGTCTCCCCCCTTGGGAGATGAGCAGTTCTTC
TRBV6-6	TRBJ1-3	NA	TRBD1	CASSSPRGLGNTIYF	TGTGCCAGCAGTTCACCCAGGGGGCTTGGAAACACCATATATTTT
TRBV10-3	TRBJ2-7	once	NA	CAPPGGPFYEQYF	TGTGCCCCCCCCGGGGGTCCATTCTACGAGCAGTACTTC
TRBV7-2	TRBJ1-2	NA	NA	CASSPSTDGYTF	TGTGCCAGCAGCCCCTCAACGGATGGCTACACCTTC
TRBV9	TRBJ2-1	NA	TRBD2	CASSVDPGRAAEQFF	TGTGCCAGCAGCGTAGATCCCGGGAGGGCCGCTGAGCAGTTCTTC
TRBV6-1	TRBJ2-1	NA	NA	CASSEGGARDFEQFF	TGTGCCAGCAGTGAAGGAGGCGCGAGGGATTTTGAGCAGTTCTTC
TRBV27	TRBJ2-7	NA	TRBD1	CASSYRGLTYEQYF	TGTGCCAGCAGTTACAGGGGGCTAACCTACGAGCAGTACTTC
TRBV4-1	TRBJ2-7	NA	TRBD2	CASSQGGGSPTYEQYF	TGCGCCAGCAGCCAAGGTGGCGGGAGTCCAACCTACGAGCAGTACTTC
TRBV4-2	TRBJ2-7	NA	NA	CASAGQDSTYYEQYF	TGTGCCAGCGCGGGGCAGGACTCAACCTACTACGAGCAGTACTTC
TRBV9	TRBJ2-1	NA	TRBD2	CASSQGLAGESEQFF	TGTGCCAGCAGCCAGGGACTAGCGGGAGAAAGTGAGCAGTTCTTC
TRBV7-3	TRBJ1-1	NA	NA	CASSLTGATEAFF	TGTGCCAGCAGCTTAACGGGGGCCACTGAAGCTTTCTTT
TRBV12-5	TRBJ2-6	few	TRBD1	CASGLSRTGDAANVLTF	TGTGCTAGTGGTTTGTCCCGGACAGGGGATGCCGCCAACGTCCTGACTTTC
TRBV27	TRBJ2-7	NA	TRBD2	CASSPKADRTSEIPYEQYF	TGTGCCAGCAGTCCTAAGGCAGACAGAACTAGCGAGATTCCCTACGAGCAGTACTTC
TRBV7-3	TRBJ2-4	NA	TRBD1	CASSSGTGRNIQYF	TGTGCCAGCAGCTCCGGGACAGGGAGAAACATTCAGTACTTC
TRBV7-2	TRBJ2-3	NA	NA	CASSQQADTQYF	TGTGCCAGCAGCCAACAAGCAGATACGCAGTATTTT
TRBV2	TRBJ1-4	NA	TRBD1	CASSRASGGLNEKLFF	TGTGCCAGCAGTCGAGCCTCAGGGGGCCTAAATGAAAAACTGTTTTTT
TRBV19	TRBJ1-5	NA	NA	CASSRKSGDSNQPQHF	TGTGCCAGTAGTCGCAAATCGGGGGACAGCAATCAGCCCCAGCATTTT
TRBV6-6	TRBJ2-7	NA	TRBD2	CASSRRLADPYEQYF	TGTGCCAGCAGCCGTAGACTAGCGGACCCCTACGAGCAGTACTTC
TRBV9	TRBJ2-7	once	NA	CASSQGLGSYEQYF	TGTGCCAGCAGCCAAGGACTGGGCTCCTACGAGCAGTACTTC
TRBV6-5	TRBJ2-7	NA	TRBD1	CASTLTGQGAGEQYF	TGTGCCAGCACCCTCACCGGACAGGGGGCTGGCGAGCAGTACTTC
TRBV7-9	TRBJ2-5	NA	TRBD1	CASSATGGHETQYF	TGTGCCAGCAGCGCGACAGGGGGCCACGAGACCCAGTACTTC
TRBV7-9	TRBJ1-6	NA	TRBD1	CASSLGWDSRNSPLHF	TGTGCCAGCAGCTTAGGGTGGGACAGTCGAAATTCACCCCTCCACTTT
TRBV4-2	TRBJ2-7	NA	TRBD2	CASSRESGMSSYEQYF	TGTGCCAGCAGCCGGGAGAGCGGGATGAGCTCCTACGAGCAGTACTTC
TRBV5-6	TRBJ2-3	NA	TRBD2	CASSRSGVNTDTQYF	TGTGCCAGCAGCCGTAGCGGGGTCAACACAGATACGCAGTATTTT
TRBV5-6	TRBJ2-1	once	NA	CASSHFPRGEQFF	TGTGCCAGCAGCCATTTCCCTCGCGGGGAGCAGTTCTTC
TRBV11-3	TRBJ2-1	NA	TRBD2	CASSPGGLASAYNEQFF	TGTGCCAGCAGCCCGGGAGGATTAGCCTCCGCCTACAATGAGCAGTTCTTC
TRBV11-3	TRBJ2-6	NA	TRBD1	CASSPRQGSGANVLTF	TGTGCCAGCAGCCCCCGACAGGGCTCTGGGGCCAACGTCCTGACTTTC
TRBV11-1	TRBJ1-1	NA	NA	CASSRQENTEAFF	TGTGCCAGCAGCCGACAGGAGAACACTGAAGCTTTCTTT
TRBV27	TRBJ1-2	NA	NA	CASSLGPPNYGYTF	TGTGCCAGCAGTTTAGGGCCACCAAACTATGGCTACACCTTC
TRBV12-5	TRBJ1-3	NA	TRBD1	CASGLTPGQGGSGNTIYF	TGTGCTAGTGGACTTACACCGGGACAGGGAGGTTCGGGAAACACCATATATTTT
TRBV7-9	TRBJ2-2	NA	NA	CASSQRTQSNTGELFF	TGTGCCAGCAGCCAAAGGACACAATCGAACACCGGGGAGCTGTTTTTT
TRBV19	TRBJ1-5	NA	NA	CASDRQGDWNQPQHF	TGTGCCAGCGATCGGCAGGGTGATTGGAATCAGCCCCAGCATTTT
TRBV7-8	TRBJ2-7	NA	TRBD1	CASSLATGVYEQYF	TGTGCCAGCAGCTTAGCCACAGGGGTCTACGAGCAGTACTTC
TRBV27	TRBJ1-2	NA	NA	CASSLKAGRGWFYGYTF	TGTGCCAGCAGTTTAAAGGCAGGGAGGGGGTGGTTCTATGGCTACACCTTC
TRBV4-3	TRBJ2-5	once	TRBD2	CASSPTSGGAETQYF	TGCGCCAGCAGCCCGACTAGCGGGGGGGCGGAGACCCAGTACTTC
TRBV7-2	TRBJ2-1	NA	NA	CASSLEAVELNEQFF	TGTGCCAGCAGCTTAGAAGCGGTCGAACTTAATGAGCAGTTCTTC
TRBV7-2	TRBJ2-7	NA	TRBD2	CASSLVWTSGSYEQYF	TGTGCCAGCAGCTTAGTATGGACTAGCGGATCCTACGAGCAGTACTTC
TRBV27	TRBJ1-1	NA	NA	CASTLGGGEPEAFF	TGTGCCAGCACCCTGGGGGGAGGAGAACCTGAAGCTTTCTTT
TRBV7-9	TRBJ1-1	NA	TRBD1	CASSTGTAMNTEAFF	TGTGCCAGCAGTACCGGGACAGCCATGAACACTGAAGCTTTCTTT
TRBV6-6	TRBJ1-1	NA	TRBD1	CASNRGLGTEAFF	TGTGCCAGCAACAGGGGGCTCGGGACTGAAGCTTTCTTT
TRBV15	TRBJ2-7	NA	TRBD1	CATSRERDRGYEQYF	TGTGCCACCAGCAGGGAGCGGGACAGGGGCTACGAGCAGTACTTC
TRBV4-1	TRBJ2-3	NA	NA	CASSQDRGTGGRDTQYF	TGCGCCAGCAGCCAAGATCGGGGGACTGGGGGGAGGGATACGCAGTATTTT
TRBV14	TRBJ2-5	NA	NA	CASSQVGNRETQYF	TGTGCCAGCAGCCAAGTTGGTAATAGAGAGACCCAGTACTTC
TRBV7-2	TRBJ1-5	NA	NA	CASSLEAAGAYQPQHF	TGTGCCAGCAGCTTAGAGGCGGCGGGGGCCTATCAGCCCCAGCATTTT
TRBV7-2	TRBJ2-1	NA	TRBD1	CASSKDSGTGFNEQFF	TGTGCCAGCAGTAAGGACTCCGGGACAGGGTTCAATGAGCAGTTCTTC
TRBV7-2	TRBJ2-7	NA	NA	CASSLGQGGAYEQYF	TGTGCCAGCAGCTTAGGTCAGGGGGGCGCCTACGAGCAGTACTTC